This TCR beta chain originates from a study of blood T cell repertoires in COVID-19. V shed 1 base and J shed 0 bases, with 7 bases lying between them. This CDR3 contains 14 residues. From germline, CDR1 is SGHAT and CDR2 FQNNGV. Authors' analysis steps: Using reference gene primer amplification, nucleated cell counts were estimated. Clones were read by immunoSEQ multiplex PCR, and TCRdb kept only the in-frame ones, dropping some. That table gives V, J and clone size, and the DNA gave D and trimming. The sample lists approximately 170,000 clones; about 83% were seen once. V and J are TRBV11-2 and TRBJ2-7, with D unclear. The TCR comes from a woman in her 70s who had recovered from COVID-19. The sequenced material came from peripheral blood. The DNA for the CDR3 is TGTGCCAGCAGCTTAGCGAGCACCTCCTACGAGCAGTACTTC. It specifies CASSLASTSYEQYF.